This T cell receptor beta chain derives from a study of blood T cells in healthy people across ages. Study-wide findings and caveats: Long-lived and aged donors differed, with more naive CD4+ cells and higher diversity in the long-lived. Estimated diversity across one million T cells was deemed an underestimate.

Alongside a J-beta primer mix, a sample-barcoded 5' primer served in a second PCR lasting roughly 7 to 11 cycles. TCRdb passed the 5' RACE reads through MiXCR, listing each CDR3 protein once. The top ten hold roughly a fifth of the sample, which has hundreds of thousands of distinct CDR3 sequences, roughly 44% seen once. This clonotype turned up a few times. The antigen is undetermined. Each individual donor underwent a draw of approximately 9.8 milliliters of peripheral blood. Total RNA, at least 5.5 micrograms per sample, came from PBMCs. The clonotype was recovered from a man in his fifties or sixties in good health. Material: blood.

CDR3 residues: CSARQGATGANVLTF. DNA for the CDR3: TGCAGTGCTCGCCAGGGCGCTACTGGGGCCAACGTCCTGACTTTC. The chain joins TRBV20-1 to TRBJ2-6; possible D gene TRBD1, 5 bases. The CDR3 loop spans 15 amino acids. V was shortened by 5 bases and J by 2 bases, with 13 bases between the two germline ends. Germline CDR1 is DFQATT and CDR2 is SNEGSKA (reference sequence).